The 17 T cell receptor beta chains reported below all come from one sample, sequenced in a study of regulatory T cells. Overall study results and limits: In CD3G deficiency, regulatory T cells had lower Shannon diversity than autologous conventional CD4+ and control regulatory cells.

The primer mix had 52 TRBV and 13 TRBJ primers. Only in-frame clones appear in the TCRdb table, and some are missing; sequencing was by immunoSEQ multiplex PCR. The data contain over 2,000 clones, approximately 89% of them singletons. Which antigens these TCRs recognize remains unknown. The sample consisted of CD4+ Tregs sorted from blood. The receptors were sampled from a child between 5 and 17 years old with CD3G deficiency.

The CDR3 is CASSPQGLGGIQYF. As DNA, the CDR3 is TGTGCCAGCAGCCCACAGGGCCTCGGGGGCATTCAGTACTTC. The rearrangement uses TRBV28 and TRBJ2-4; D possibly uses TRBD1 or TRBD2 (6 bases each). Looked up from germline, CDR1 is MDHEN and CDR2 is SYDVKM. The CDR3 length is 14 residues. V gave up 6 bases and J gave up 9 bases, with 18 bases separating them. The variable domain in full, with the rest retrieved from reference TRBV28 and TRBJ2-4, is DVKVTQSSRYLVKRTGEKVFLECVQDMDHENMFWYRQDPGLGLRLIYFSYDVKMKEKGDIPEGYSVSREKKERFSLILESASTNQTSMYLCASSPQGLGGIQYFGAGTRLSVL.

CDR3 nucleotides: TGTGCCAGCAGCTTAGACGGATCTAGCACAGATACGCAGTATTTT. Translation gives CASSLDGSSTDTQYF. The genes are TRBV7-8 and TRBJ2-3; D unresolved. The CDR3 runs to 15 residues. V lost 1 base to trimming and J lost 0 bases, with 8 bases between them. Germline assignment: CDR1 SGHVS and CDR2 FQNEAQ. The full variable domain, in which reference TRBV7-8 and TRBJ2-3 provide the parts outside the CDR3, is GAGVSQSPRYKVAKRGQDVALRCDPISGHVSLFWYQQALGQGPEFLTYFQNEAQLDKSGLPSDRFFAERPEGSVSTLKIQRTQQEDSAVYLCASSLDGSSTDTQYFGPGTRLTVL.

This clone was seen a handful of times. The chain carries TRBV28 and TRBJ1-3; D ambiguous. This CDR3 is 13 amino acids long. V gave up 5 bases and J gave up 5 bases, with 10 bases separating them. Per the germline V gene, CDR1 is MDHEN and CDR2 is SYDVKM. As DNA, the CDR3 is TGTGCCAGCAGTCAGAACGGTAGAAACACCATATATTTT. This gives the protein CASSQNGRNTIYF.

The V and J genes are TRBV28 and TRBJ1-3; tentatively, D is TRBD1 (6 bases). The CDR3 sequence is 20 residues long. From germline, CDR1 is MDHEN and CDR2 SYDVKM. The V gene lost 7 bases and the J gene lost 0 bases, with 28 bases spanning the gap. Here the CDR3 DNA reads TGTGCCAGCACCCCACTCAGGACAGACCGGAGGGCAAACTCTGGAAACACCATATATTTT. It codes for CASTPLRTDRRANSGNTIYF.

The chain links TRBV6-6 to TRBJ2-5; D tentatively reads TRBD1 or TRBD2 (5 bases each). V was shortened by 8 bases and J by 7 bases, with 11 bases between the two germline ends. The germline CDR1 and CDR2 sequences are MNHNY and SVGAGI (reference sequence). The CDR3 is made up of 11 amino acids. CDR3 protein: CASGRDGTQYF. CDR3 sequence (DNA): TGTGCCAGCGGAAGGGACGGGACCCAGTACTTC.

The chain is built from TRBV7-4 and TRBJ1-3; no reliable D call. The V gene's germline CDR1 is SGHVT and CDR2 SQSDAQ. V was clipped by 2 bases and J by 0 bases, with 8 bases between them. The CDR3 sequence is 15 residues long. Here the CDR3 DNA reads TGTGCCAGCAGCTTAAAAGGGCACTCTGGAAACACCATATATTTT. This sequence encodes CASSLKGHSGNTIYF.

The chain is built from TRBV11-2 and TRBJ1-1; 7 bases agree with TRBD1. Germline lookup yields CDR1 SGHAT and CDR2 FQNNGV. This CDR3 spans 13 amino acids. The junction had 3 bases not matched to a gene; V was cut back by 3 bases and J by 5 bases. The CDR3 spells CASSLTGYTEAFF. CDR3 sequence (DNA): TGTGCCAGCAGCTTGACAGGGTATACTGAAGCTTTCTTT.

V gene TRBV6-1 combines with J gene TRBJ1-3, with 8 bases identical to TRBD1. Germline V gene data show CDR1 as MNHNS and CDR2 as SASEGT. The length of the CDR3 is 15 residues. V dropped 5 bases and J dropped 3; count of bases not matched to a gene: 6. In nucleotides, the CDR3 is TGTGCCAGCAGTCCACGGACAGGGAGTGGAAACACCATATATTTT. Translating it yields CASSPRTGSGNTIYF.

Only one count was recorded for this clone. CDR3 bases: TGTGCCAGCAGCCTAGGTGGGCATTTAGGTGAAGCTTTCTTT. Its translation is CASSLGGHLGEAFF. The rearrangement joins TRBV11-2 to TRBJ1-1; no clear D gene. CDR1 is SGHAT, CDR2 FQNNGV, per germline. V was shortened by 5 bases and J by 7 bases, with 17 bases between the two germline ends. There are 14 residues in the CDR3.

The chain employs TRBV5-1 and TRBJ2-6, with D unresolved. Per the germline V gene, CDR1 is SGHRS and CDR2 is YFSETQ. V shed 0 bases and J shed 2 bases, with 9 bases lying between them. The CDR3 is made up of 16 amino acids. CDR3 loop: CASSLVGPAGANVLTF. CDR3 sequence (DNA): TGCGCCAGCAGCTTGGTTGGTCCCGCTGGGGCCAACGTCCTGACTTTC.

The chain links TRBV21-1 to TRBJ2-3; the D segment call TRBD2 is taken from the table without a DNA check. TRBV21-1 is a pseudogene locus. This CDR3 comprises 14 residues. CDR3 in amino acids: CARLQGLRTDTQYF. The CDR3 bases are TGTGCCAGGCTTCAGGGACTCCGCACAGATACGCAGTATTTT.

CDR3: CASSFGGNEKLFF. In DNA form, the CDR3 reads TGTGCCAGCAGCTTCGGGGGGAATGAAAAACTGTTTTTT. The V gene is TRBV28, the J gene TRBJ1-4; a possible D gene is TRBD1 (5 bases). The CDR3 contains 13 residues. Trimming pared 6 bases from V and 5 bases from J, leaving 10 bases between. The V gene's germline CDR1 is MDHEN and CDR2 SYDVKM.

The chain combines TRBV6-8 with TRBJ1-2, with D unclear. Trimming took off 5 bases at V and 2 bases at J, with 21 bases between the two ends. CDR1 is MNHGY and CDR2 is SAAAGT in the germline V gene. The CDR3 length is 17 residues. Written as DNA, the CDR3 is TGTGCCAGCAGTCCTAACGGTGACCCCGGGTTGAACTATGGCTACACCTTC. Its protein product is CASSPNGDPGLNYGYTF.

The chain employs TRBV18 and TRBJ2-7; tentative D call: TRBD2 (5 bases). The CDR3 covers 14 residues. The germline gives CDR1 KGHSH, CDR2 LQKENI. The V end lost 3 bases, the J end lost 5 bases, and 14 bases lay between the germline ends. This CDR3 reads CASSPLGLGDEQYF. CDR3 in DNA: TGTGCCAGCTCACCCCTTGGTCTCGGGGACGAGCAGTACTTC.

This chain links TRBV10-3 with TRBJ1-2; D unclear. V was clipped by 5 bases and J by 4 bases, with 17 bases between them. The V gene's germline CDR1 is ENHRY and CDR2 SYGVKD. This CDR3 region has 15 residues. CDR3 sequence reads: CAISRFKDGAYGYTF. In nucleotides, the CDR3 is TGTGCCATCAGTCGTTTTAAGGACGGCGCCTATGGCTACACCTTC.

V is TRBV19 and J is TRBJ1-1; TRBD1 aligns across 7 bases. Germline lookup yields CDR1 LNHDA and CDR2 SQIVND (reference sequence). V gave up 3 bases and J gave up 4 bases; unmatched junction bases: 5. The CDR3 covers 14 residues. The CDR3 region is CASSIKSGGTEAFF. CDR3 in DNA: TGTGCCAGTAGTATTAAATCAGGGGGCACTGAAGCTTTCTTT.

The chain recombines TRBV4-1 with TRBJ2-3; 7 bases agree with TRBD1. Germline V gene data show CDR1 as MGHRA and CDR2 as YSYEKL. Germline trimming cut 3 bases from V and 3 bases from J; bases unmatched to any gene: 3. The CDR3 extends over 14 amino acids. DNA for the CDR3: TGCGCCAGCAGCCAGACAGGGTCGACAGATACGCAGTATTTT. It translates to CASSQTGSTDTQYF.